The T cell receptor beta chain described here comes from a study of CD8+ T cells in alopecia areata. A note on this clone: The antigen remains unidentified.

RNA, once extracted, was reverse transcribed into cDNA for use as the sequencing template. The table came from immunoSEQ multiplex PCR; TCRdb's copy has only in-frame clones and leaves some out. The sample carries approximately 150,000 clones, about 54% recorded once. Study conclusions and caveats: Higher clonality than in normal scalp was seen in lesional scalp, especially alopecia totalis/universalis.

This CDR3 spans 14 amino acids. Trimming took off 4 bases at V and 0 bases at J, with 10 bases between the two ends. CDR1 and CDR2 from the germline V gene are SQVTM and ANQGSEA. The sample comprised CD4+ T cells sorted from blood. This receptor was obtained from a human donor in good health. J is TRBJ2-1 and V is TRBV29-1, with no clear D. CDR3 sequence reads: CSVGEVSSYNEQFF. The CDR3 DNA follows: TGCAGCGTTGGAGAGGTTAGCTCCTACAATGAGCAGTTCTTC.